Below, 32 T cell receptor beta chains from the same sample are listed, as sequenced in a study of T cell responses to AZD1222 COVID-19 vaccine. Clones were read by immunoSEQ multiplex PCR, and TCRdb kept only the in-frame ones, dropping some. The sample lists roughly 180,000 clones, roughly 91% seen once, with approximately 0.98% in the top ten. Sequenced material: peripheral blood, taken 28 days after the second dose of the MenACWY control vaccine. Receptors originate from an adult who received the MenACWY meningococcal vaccine as a control.

The chain has TRBV19 and TRBJ1-6; D is unclear. The ends were cut back, 5 bases at V and 4 bases at J, with 12 bases in the middle. Germline CDR1 LNHDA, CDR2 SQIVND (reference sequence). The CDR3 consists of 15 residues. CDR3 residues: CASSLTSAYNSPLHF. CDR3 nucleotide sequence: TGTGCCAGTAGTTTAACCTCAGCATATAATTCACCCCTCCACTTT.

CDR3 DNA sequence: TGTGCCAGTAGCGTGGTTCCATATAGCAATCAGCCCCAGCATTTT. It yields the protein CASSVVPYSNQPQHF. The chain carries TRBV19 and TRBJ1-5; D remains ambiguous. Between the trimmed V and J ends, which lost 6 bases and 0 bases, there was a span of 12 bases. Germline loops: CDR1 LNHDA, CDR2 SQIVND (reference sequence). This CDR3 spans 15 amino acids.

The CDR3 loop is CASGGQSNYGYTF. As DNA, the CDR3 is TGCGCCAGCGGGGGACAGTCTAACTATGGCTACACCTTC. The V call is TRBV10-2, the J call TRBJ1-2; TRBD1 agrees at 7 bases. The CDR3 contains 13 residues. V lost 8 bases, J lost 0 bases, and 3 bases stayed unmatched. CDR1 is WSHSY, CDR2 SAAADI, per germline.

This chain links TRBV18 with TRBJ1-2; the D is unclear. CDR1 is KGHSH and CDR2 is LQKENI in the germline V gene. Deletions cut 3 bases from V and 0 bases from J, with 8 bases between. The CDR3 covers 14 residues. This chain's CDR3 is CASSPGITNYGYTF. The DNA of the CDR3 is TGTGCCAGCTCACCGGGGATAACTAACTATGGCTACACCTTC.

J is TRBJ1-2 and V is TRBV15; D remains ambiguous. The V end lost 1 base, the J end lost 8 bases, and 8 bases lay between the germline ends. The CDR3 length is 12 residues. Germline-derived CDR1 and CDR2 are LNHNV and YYDKDF (reference sequence). The CDR3 loop is CATSRGAVGYTF. For the CDR3, the DNA is TGTGCCACCAGCAGAGGGGCCGTGGGCTACACCTTC.

The rearrangement joins TRBV11-2 to TRBJ2-5, with D hard to call. The germline V gene encodes CDR1 SGHAT and CDR2 FQNNGV. The CDR3 is 12 amino acids. V was shortened by 1 base and J by 5 bases, with 5 bases between the two germline ends. The CDR3 is CASSLGSETQYF. The CDR3 DNA is TGTGCCAGCAGCTTAGGTAGCGAGACCCAGTACTTC. The full variable domain, its missing parts supplied by reference TRBV11-2 and TRBJ2-5, is EAGVAQSPRYKIIEKRQSVAFWCNPISGHATLYWYQQILGQGPKLLIQFQNNGVVDDSQLPKDRFSAERLKGVDSTLKIQPAKLEDSAVYLCASSLGSETQYFGPGTRLLVL.

This clone appeared a single time. The chain couples TRBV19 to TRBJ1-2; D unresolved. The germline V gene has CDR1 LNHDA and CDR2 SQIVND (reference sequence). Trimming shortened V by 9 bases and J by 0 bases, and 2 bases separated the two germline ends. There are 10 residues in the CDR3. The DNA of the CDR3 is TGTGCCAGGGCTAACTATGGCTACACCTTC. This gives the protein CARANYGYTF.

This chain connects TRBV28 to TRBJ1-5; no reliable D call. The CDR3 contains 15 residues. The germline CDR1 and CDR2 sequences are MDHEN and SYDVKM. Trimming cost V 2 bases and J 2 bases, with 10 bases left between them. The CDR3 sequence is CASSLRTSRNQPQHF. As DNA, the CDR3 is TGTGCCAGCAGTTTAAGGACCTCTCGCAATCAGCCCCAGCATTTT.

The chain joins TRBV19 to TRBJ1-5; D ambiguous. The ends were cut back, 3 bases at V and 2 bases at J, with 8 bases in the middle. The CDR3 has 14 residues. The V gene's germline CDR1 is LNHDA and CDR2 SQIVND (reference sequence). The CDR3 loop is CASSIGTRNQPQHF. As DNA, the CDR3 is TGTGCCAGTAGTATCGGCACTCGCAATCAGCCCCAGCATTTT.

This sequence joins TRBV5-8 and TRBJ1-2, with D hard to call. From germline, CDR1 is SGHTS and CDR2 YDEGEE. The CDR3 contains 13 residues. Deletions cut 2 bases from V and 7 bases from J, with 12 bases between. The CDR3 sequence: CASSFSDILGYTF. The CDR3 DNA sequence: TGTGCCAGCAGCTTTTCCGACATCCTTGGCTACACCTTC.

The rearrangement links TRBV7-9 to TRBJ1-6, with TRBD1 matching over 7 bases. V lost 5 bases, J lost 5 bases, and 6 bases stayed unmatched. CDR1 and CDR2 (germline): SEHNR, FQNEAQ (reference sequence). The CDR3 runs 15 residues. The CDR3 DNA follows: TGTGCCAGCAGCCTCGGACAGGTCCATAATTCACCCCTCCACTTT. It yields the protein CASSLGQVHNSPLHF.

This chain connects TRBV12-5 to TRBJ2-1; 10 bases match TRBD2. In germline, CDR1 is LGHNT, CDR2 FRNRAP. CDR3 size: 15 residues. J was trimmed by 3 bases and V by 5 bases; bases with no gene match: 4. The CDR3 protein is CASGKSGGGYNEQFF. CDR3 DNA: TGTGCTAGTGGTAAAAGCGGGGGGGGCTACAATGAGCAGTTCTTC.

The V call is TRBV5-8, the J call TRBJ2-3, with 13 bases that match TRBD2. V was pared by 4 bases and J by 5 bases, with 7 bases of the junction left unmatched. In germline, CDR1 is SGHTS, CDR2 YDEGEE. The CDR3 totals 16 residues. The CDR3 DNA sequence: TGTGCCAGCAGCACGGGACTAGCGGGGTCCAGAGATACGCAGTATTTT. This encodes CASSTGLAGSRDTQYF.

This chain connects TRBV30 to TRBJ2-6, with D tentatively TRBD1 or TRBD2 (5 bases each). The CDR3 totals 14 residues. V dropped 2 bases and J dropped 4 bases, with 9 bases sitting between them. Germline CDR1 is GTSNPN and CDR2 is SVGIG (reference sequence). CDR3 region: CAWSWGTGANVLTF. The CDR3 DNA follows: TGTGCCTGGAGTTGGGGGACCGGGGCCAACGTCCTGACTTTC.

The chain carries TRBV10-2 and TRBJ2-6, with D uncertain. The CDR3 runs to 15 residues. Trimming removed 0 bases at V and 0 bases at J, with 3 bases between. Germline V gene data show CDR1 as WSHSY and CDR2 as SAAADI. The CDR3 here is CASSESASGANVLTF. CDR3 DNA: TGCGCCAGCAGTGAGTCGGCCTCTGGGGCCAACGTCCTGACTTTC.

The rearrangement links TRBV19 to TRBJ1-1; TRBD1 is a possible D gene (5 bases). The V gene lost 5 bases and the J gene lost 1 base, with 11 bases spanning the gap. The CDR3 is 14 amino acids. The V gene's germline CDR1 is LNHDA and CDR2 SQIVND (reference sequence). CDR3 protein: CASSSGSRNTEAFF. The CDR3 DNA reads TGTGCCAGTAGTTCAGGGAGTCGGAACACTGAAGCTTTCTTT. Using reference TRBV19 and TRBJ1-1 for the parts outside the CDR3, the full variable domain is DGGITQSPKYLFRKEGQNVTLSCEQNLNHDAMYWYRQDPGQGLRLIYYSQIVNDFQKGDIAEGYSVSREKKESFPLTVTSAQKNPTAFYLCASSSGSRNTEAFFGQGTRLTVV.

V is TRBV9 and J is TRBJ2-3; TRBD2 is a possible D gene (6 bases). Germline loops: CDR1 SGDLS, CDR2 YYNGEE. V was trimmed by 4 bases and J by 6 bases, leaving 15 bases between them. The CDR3 contains 14 residues. CDR3 DNA: TGTGCCAGCAGCCCGGGGGTCCTGGAGGATACGCAGTATTTT. This gives the protein CASSPGVLEDTQYF.

The chain combines TRBV7-2 with TRBJ1-2; D ambiguous. Germline lookup yields CDR1 SGHTA and CDR2 FQGNSA. V lost 3 bases, J lost 5 bases, and 10 bases lay in between. The CDR3 consists of 13 residues. The DNA of the CDR3 is TGTGCCAGCAGCTTGGGCCGGGATTATGGCTACACCTTC. Residues: CASSLGRDYGYTF.

For this clone: Other DNA sequences within the sample encode an identical CDR3. The chain has TRBV6-6 and TRBJ1-2, with D unclear. The CDR3 contains 14 residues. Looked up from germline, CDR1 is MNHNY and CDR2 is SVGAGI (reference sequence). Trimming shortened V by 0 bases and J by 1 base, and 6 bases separated the two germline ends. DNA for the CDR3: TGTGCCAGCAGTTACTCGACGGGTAACTATGGCTACACCTTC. Translated, it gives CASSYSTGNYGYTF.

This CDR3 is CASSIAGDQPQHF. DNA for the CDR3: TGTGCCAGTAGTATAGCAGGAGATCAGCCCCAGCATTTT. The rearrangement uses TRBV19 and TRBJ1-5; no clear D gene. The CDR3 runs to 13 residues. Trimming removed 1 base at V and 5 bases at J, with 6 bases between. The germline V gene has CDR1 LNHDA and CDR2 SQIVND (reference sequence).

The chain combines TRBV2 with TRBJ1-4; 7 bases map to TRBD1. The germline CDR1 and CDR2 sequences are SNHLY and FYNNEI. The V and J ends lost 3 bases and 7 bases, in that order; junction bases with no gene match: 8. The CDR3 runs to 15 residues. The CDR3 DNA follows: TGTGCCAGCAGTGATAATGCAGGGGGGAGTGAAAAACTGTTTTTT. This encodes CASSDNAGGSEKLFF.

The chain links TRBV5-8 to TRBJ1-2; 7 bases map to TRBD1. After removal of 4 bases from V and 4 bases from J, the junction contained 7 bases not matched to a gene. The germline gives CDR1 SGHTS, CDR2 YDEGEE. The CDR3 is 14 residues long. The DNA for the CDR3 is TGTGCCAGCAGCCGTGCCCAGGGGGGCTATGGCTACACCTTC. Protein product: CASSRAQGGYGYTF.

The chain carries TRBV10-2 and TRBJ2-3; D is ambiguous. The germline CDR1 and CDR2 sequences are WSHSY and SAAADI. Trimming took 3 bases from V and 7 from J, leaving 8 bases between them. CDR3 size: 12 residues. CDR3 in amino acids: CASSENGYTQYF. CDR3 sequence (DNA): TGCGCCAGCAGTGAAAACGGTTATACGCAGTATTTT.

The chain has TRBV30 and TRBJ1-6, with TRBD1 matching over 10 bases. CDR3 length: 13 amino acids. The J segment lost 8 bases and the V segment lost 5 bases, leaving 3 bases of the junction unmatched. CDR1 and CDR2 from the germline V gene are GTSNPN and SVGIG (reference sequence). CDR3 bases: TGTGCCTGGGGGGACAGGGGATATTCACCCCTCCACTTT. Its translation is CAWGDRGYSPLHF.

The chain uses TRBV30 and TRBJ1-2; D perhaps matches TRBD1 (5 bases). Per germline, CDR1 GTSNPN and CDR2 SVGIG (reference sequence). This CDR3 spans 14 amino acids. V was shortened by 3 bases and J by 1 base, with 12 bases between the two germline ends. CDR3 coding DNA: TGTGCCTGGAGCCGCGACAGAGTTAACTATGGCTACACCTTC. Translated: CAWSRDRVNYGYTF.

The rearrangement joins TRBV6-1 to TRBJ1-2; maybe TRBD1 (5 bases). This CDR3 spans 15 amino acids. The germline gives CDR1 MNHNS, CDR2 SASEGT. V lost 1 base and J lost 4, with 13 bases in between. The CDR3 here is CASSEGVAGPYGYTF. In DNA form, the CDR3 reads TGTGCCAGCAGTGAAGGGGTCGCAGGGCCCTATGGCTACACCTTC.

V usage is TRBV7-2 and J usage is TRBJ2-5; 8 positions agree with TRBD1. Germline CDR1 is SGHTA and CDR2 is FQGNSA. With 4 bases clipped from V and 7 bases from J, the junction kept 14 bases outside the gene matches. The CDR3 contains 16 residues. DNA of the CDR3: TGTGCCAGCAGCTCACAGTCGGCAGGGGGCGGTGGGACCCAGTACTTC. It encodes CASSSQSAGGGGTQYF.

The chain links TRBV10-1 to TRBJ1-5; TRBD1 agrees at 7 bases. From germline, CDR1 is WNHNN and CDR2 SYGVQD (reference sequence). The ends lost 5 bases at V and 0 bases at J; junction bases unmatched: 7. The CDR3 has 16 residues. CDR3 loop: CASSFNRGYSNQPQHF. DNA for the CDR3: TGCGCCAGCAGTTTCAACAGGGGTTATAGCAATCAGCCCCAGCATTTT.

The chain has TRBV29-1 and TRBJ2-5; the D gene is possibly TRBD2 (5 bases). The CDR3 is made up of 12 amino acids. V shed 6 bases and J shed 4 bases, with 12 bases lying between them. Looked up from germline, CDR1 is SQVTM and CDR2 is ANQGSEA. CDR3 amino acids: CSVAAGIETQYF. CDR3 bases: TGCAGCGTCGCTGCGGGTATAGAGACCCAGTACTTC.

A single count supports this clone. The chain employs TRBV6-5 and TRBJ1-6; D not resolved. Trimming cost V 6 bases and J 5 bases, with 8 bases left between them. Germline V lookup: CDR1 MNHEY, CDR2 SVGAGI. CDR3 length equals 13 residues. The CDR3 DNA sequence: TGTGCCAGCAGGCGCAGTCATAATTCACCCCTCCACTTT. This translates into CASRRSHNSPLHF.

The chain links TRBV2 to TRBJ1-2, with a weak D call TRBD1 (5 bases). This CDR3 comprises 12 residues. Germline V gene sequence: CDR1 SNHLY, CDR2 FYNNEI. V shed 9 bases and J shed 5 bases, with 13 bases lying between them. The CDR3: CARTDKGYGYTF. The CDR3 bases are TGTGCCAGGACGGACAAGGGTTATGGCTACACCTTC.

This chain uses TRBV6-5 with TRBJ2-7; perhaps TRBD2 as D (5 bases). Germline loops: CDR1 MNHEY, CDR2 SVGAGI. The CDR3 is 15 residues long. Trimming pared 7 bases from V and 4 bases from J, leaving 20 bases between. The CDR3 sequence: CASTGSRRQAYEQYF. The CDR3 DNA sequence: TGTGCCAGCACCGGTTCCAGGAGGCAGGCTTACGAGCAGTACTTC.